The 20 T cell receptor beta chains in this list originate from one sample, sequenced in a study of vaccination effects on CD4 cells after COVID-19. TCRdb's table, derived via immunoSEQ multiplex PCR, lists solely in-frame clones and lacks some. This sample yields about 14,000 clones, of which around three quarters are seen a single time; 29% belongs to the top ten. Before sequencing, viral peptide pools were used by the ViraFEST assay to expand antigen-specific CD4+ T cells. Culture lasted 10 days before CD4+ T cell isolation. It was between March and December 2020 that the person had a SARS-CoV-2 infection confirmed by PCR. Participants received two doses of either the BNT162b2 or mRNA-1273 vaccine. Their target antigens are unknown. The material sequenced was CD4+ T cells from PBMCs cultured with HCoV-NL63 spike peptides, taken after COVID-19 vaccination. Receptors originate from a human donor who had a prior SARS-CoV-2 infection.

This rearrangement joins TRBV6-5 to TRBJ2-5; 9 bases fit TRBD2. CDR3 length equals 16 residues. With V trimmed by 2 bases and J by 4 bases, 8 bases remained unmatched. Germline assignment: CDR1 MNHEY and CDR2 SVGAGI. CDR3 in amino acids: CASSYGIAGDLETQYF. The CDR3 DNA reads TGTGCCAGCAGTTACGGAATAGCGGGGGATTTAGAGACCCAGTACTTC.

The J gene is TRBJ2-1, the V gene TRBV5-6, with D possibly matching TRBD2 (5 bases). Trimming removed 1 base at V and 4 bases at J, with 15 bases between. The CDR3 consists of 16 residues. Looked up from germline, CDR1 is SGHDT and CDR2 is YYEEEE. The CDR3 here is CASSLRRAPSYNEQFF. DNA of the CDR3: TGTGCCAGCAGCTTGAGGCGGGCCCCCTCATACAATGAGCAGTTCTTC.

The V and J genes are TRBV7-9 and TRBJ1-2, with D maybe TRBD1 (5 bases). The CDR3 extends over 16 amino acids. CDR1 is SEHNR, CDR2 FQNEAQ, per germline (reference sequence). V lost 1 base and J 0 bases, leaving 12 bases between the germline ends. The CDR3 loop reads CASSLVPGAANYGYTF. CDR3 DNA: TGTGCCAGCAGCTTAGTTCCCGGGGCCGCTAACTATGGCTACACCTTC. Supplemented by reference TRBV7-9 and TRBJ1-2, the full variable domain reads DTGVSQNPRHKITKRGQNVTFRCDPISEHNRLYWYRQTLGQGPEFLTYFQNEAQLEKSRLLSDRFSAERPKGSFSTLEIQRTEQGDSAMYLCASSLVPGAANYGYTFGSGTRLTVV.

The chain is built from TRBV11-2 and TRBJ2-2, with D possibly called TRBD1 or TRBD2 (6 bases each). Per germline, CDR1 SGHAT and CDR2 FQNNGV. V lost 1 base and J lost 3, with 9 bases in between. The CDR3 covers 15 residues. The CDR3 DNA follows: TGTGCCAGCAGCTTAGCGGGGGCCTACACCGGGGAGCTGTTTTTT. Amino acids: CASSLAGAYTGELFF.

V usage is TRBV27 and J usage is TRBJ2-1, with D perhaps matching TRBD2 (7 bases). CDR3 length equals 15 residues. Germline V gene lookup returns CDR1 MNHEY and CDR2 SMNVEV (reference sequence). The V end lost 6 bases, the J end lost 6 bases, and 18 bases lay between the germline ends. CDR3 DNA sequence: TGTGCCAGCAGCATAGGGGTCGGGGGGCGCAATGAGCAGTTCTTC. It encodes CASSIGVGGRNEQFF.

With respect to this clone: Additional DNA sequences in this sample encode the identical CDR3. The chain combines TRBV5-4 with TRBJ2-3, with 7 bases fitting TRBD2. The CDR3 has 16 residues. V shed 0 bases and J 0 bases; nucleotides not matched to a gene: 4. CDR1 is SGHNT and CDR2 is YYREEE in the germline V gene (reference sequence). Here the CDR3 reads CASSLGAGVSTDTQYF. The CDR3 DNA sequence: TGTGCCAGCAGCTTGGGTGCGGGAGTTAGCACAGATACGCAGTATTTT.

The V call is TRBV6-2 or TRBV6-3, the J call TRBJ2-7; 7 positions agree with TRBD2. CDR3 size: 15 residues. J gave up 6 bases and V 2 bases, and 10 bases lay outside the gene matches. The germline V gene encodes CDR1 MNHEY and CDR2 SVGEGT. This chain's CDR3 is CASSYPPGGRGEQYF. CDR3 nucleotides: TGTGCCAGCAGTTACCCGCCGGGGGGAAGAGGCGAGCAGTACTTC.

This chain connects TRBV24-1 to TRBJ2-3; D gene uncertain. This CDR3 comprises 13 residues. V lost 3 bases, J lost 2 bases, and 5 bases lay in between. Germline V lookup: CDR1 KGHDR, CDR2 SFDVKD. Here the CDR3 reads CATSDPDTDTQYF. CDR3 in DNA: TGTGCCACCAGTGATCCCGACACAGATACGCAGTATTTT.

The chain couples TRBV4-3 to TRBJ2-5; D gene uncertain. Trimming left V 1 base short and J 5 bases short, with 14 bases between. CDR3 size: 15 residues. Germline lookup yields CDR1 LGHNA and CDR2 YSLEER. CDR3 residues: CASSQGNSGGETQYF. DNA of the CDR3: TGCGCCAGCAGCCAAGGAAATTCGGGTGGGGAGACCCAGTACTTC.

The genes are TRBV7-2 and TRBJ2-5; D not certain. The CDR3 length is 12 residues. V lost 8 bases to trimming and J lost 4 bases, with 11 bases between them. The germline CDR1 and CDR2 sequences are SGHTA and FQGNSA. This chain's CDR3 is CASRRTAETQYF. The CDR3 DNA sequence: TGTGCCAGCCGTCGGACCGCAGAGACCCAGTACTTC.

The V gene is TRBV9, the J gene TRBJ1-3; tentatively, D is TRBD1 (5 bases). The germline CDR1 and CDR2 sequences are SGDLS and YYNGEE. This CDR3 comprises 15 residues. The V end lost 1 base, the J end lost 1 base, and 9 bases lay between the germline ends. The CDR3 is CASSVRGSSGNTIYF. As DNA, the CDR3 is TGTGCCAGCAGCGTAAGGGGAAGTTCTGGAAACACCATATATTTT.

The chain employs TRBV6-6 and TRBJ1-1, with no clear D. V lost 2 bases and J lost 5, with 9 bases in between. Germline V gives CDR1 MNHNY, CDR2 SVGAGI (reference sequence). CDR3 length equals 13 residues. The CDR3 sequence is CASSYPIITEAFF. Here the CDR3 DNA reads TGTGCCAGCAGTTACCCAATAATAACTGAAGCTTTCTTT.

The V gene is TRBV19, the J gene TRBJ2-1; 8 nucleotides agree with TRBD2. Germline V gene lookup returns CDR1 LNHDA and CDR2 SQIVND (reference sequence). The CDR3 is 15 residues long. The trim removed 5 bases at V and 7 bases at J, leaving 10 bases unmatched. Written as DNA, the CDR3 is TGTGCCAGTAGTCCGAGAAGCGGGAGTTTAAATGAGCAGTTCTTC. Translated: CASSPRSGSLNEQFF.

This chain links TRBV9 with TRBJ2-5; a weak D match, TRBD1 (6 bases). CDR1 is SGDLS, CDR2 YYNGEE, per germline. V was clipped by 3 bases and J by 0 bases, with 15 bases between them. The CDR3 has 16 residues. The CDR3 sequence: CASSGRTVRNQETQYF. The CDR3 nucleotides read TGTGCCAGCAGCGGACGGACAGTTCGGAACCAAGAGACCCAGTACTTC.

This sequence joins TRBV5-1 and TRBJ2-1, with 8 bases identical to TRBD1. Germline V gene data show CDR1 as SGHRS and CDR2 as YFSETQ. J gave up 4 bases and V 0 bases, and 0 bases lay outside the gene matches. The CDR3 covers 14 residues. The CDR3 nucleotides are TGCGCCAGCAGCTTGGGGGACAGGTACAATGAGCAGTTCTTC. It yields the protein CASSLGDRYNEQFF.

This clone has a handful of counts. One junction end disagrees with the germline gene, perhaps due to a read error. The chain uses TRBV7-7 and TRBJ2-1; a weak D match, TRBD2 (6 bases). Germline V gene data show CDR1 as SSHAT and CDR2 as FNYEAQ (reference sequence). The CDR3 runs 14 residues. Written as DNA, the CDR3 is TGTGCTAGCAGCCCCCGGGGACTTAACAATGAGCAGTTCTTC. It specifies CASSPRGLNNEQFF.

The J gene is TRBJ2-5, the V gene TRBV7-3; a possible D gene is TRBD2 (7 bases). The germline gives CDR1 SGHTA, CDR2 FQGTGA. The CDR3 is 15 amino acids. With 5 bases removed from V and 3 bases from J, the gap between germline ends came to 16 bases. The CDR3 here is CASSPGGSRKETQYF. In nucleotides, the CDR3 is TGTGCCAGCAGCCCGGGGGGCAGTCGAAAAGAGACCCAGTACTTC.

The chain uses TRBV5-8 and TRBJ1-5; D gene unclear. This CDR3 has 13 residues. The germline V and J ends were trimmed by 4 bases and 7 bases, with 12 bases remaining between them. Germline-derived CDR1 and CDR2 are SGHTS and YDEGEE. DNA of the CDR3: TGTGCCAGCAGCCCCAGCTGGGGACAGCCCCAGCATTTT. Residues: CASSPSWGQPQHF. The entire variable domain, with the rest obtained from reference TRBV5-8 and TRBJ1-5, is as follows: EAGVTQSPTHLIKTRGQQATLRCSPISGHTSVYWYQQALGLGLQFLLWYDEGEERNRGNFPPRFSGRQFPNYSSELNVNALELEDSALYLCASSPSWGQPQHFGDGTRLSIL.

DNA of the CDR3: TGTGCCAGCGCCCTCGGGGAGACCCAGTACTTC. Its protein product is CASALGETQYF. This rearrangement joins TRBV6-5 to TRBJ2-5; no clear D. The CDR3 spans 11 residues. Germline V gene lookup returns CDR1 MNHEY and CDR2 SVGAGI. V gave up 8 bases and J gave up 5 bases, with 9 bases separating them.

The V call is TRBV20-1, the J call TRBJ1-1; D might be TRBD1 (5 bases). CDR1 is DFQATT, CDR2 SNEGSKA, per germline (reference sequence). V lost 3 bases and J lost 4, with 15 bases in between. The CDR3 is 14 residues long. CDR3 bases: TGCAGTGCTAGTGGGGGTGTACGTCGCACTGAAGCTTTCTTT. Its protein is CSASGGVRRTEAFF.